This is a list of T cell receptor beta chains from one sample in a study of T cells after yellow fever vaccination. TCRdb redid the calling of the 5' RACE reads with MiXCR, one entry per CDR3 protein. The sample consists of roughly 310,000 distinct CDR3 sequences, 3.6% of them appearing once. The sample here was PBMCs, taken on the day of the yellow fever booster vaccination. Receptors were obtained from a man aged 18 to 30 who received the YFV17D yellow fever vaccine. Each CDR3 is given with its conserved first and last residue. The D gene is left open where the match is weak. Clone size is not always given. Where it is, it says once, few, many or a class for expanded clones.

clone size: many; D gene: TRBD1; J gene: TRBJ1-4; V gene: TRBV4-3; CDR3 protein: CASSQVGTGHEKLFF; CDR3 DNA: TGCGCCAGCAGCCAGGTCGGGACAGGGCATGAAAAACTGTTTTTT
clone size: many; D gene: -; J gene: TRBJ1-5; V gene: TRBV6-5; CDR3 protein: CASSYSSGQPQHF; CDR3 DNA: TGTGCCAGCAGTTACTCCTCGGGTCAGCCCCAGCATTTT
clone size: -; D gene: TRBD1; J gene: TRBJ1-5; V gene: TRBV7-2; CDR3 protein: CASSHGQANQPQHF; CDR3 DNA: TGTGCCAGCAGCCACGGACAGGCTAATCAGCCCCAGCATTTT
clone size: many; D gene: TRBD2; J gene: TRBJ2-3; V gene: TRBV7-2; CDR3 protein: CASSARAGADTQYF; CDR3 DNA: TGTGCCAGCAGCGCAAGAGCGGGGGCGGATACGCAGTATTTT
clone size: -; D gene: TRBD1; J gene: TRBJ1-6; V gene: TRBV28; CDR3 protein: CASSFGLGQGHSPLHF; CDR3 DNA: TGTGCCAGCAGTTTCGGCCTTGGACAGGGGCATTCACCCCTCCACTTT
clone size: few; D gene: -; J gene: TRBJ1-2; V gene: TRBV20-1; CDR3 protein: CSATVRANYGYTF; CDR3 DNA: TGCAGTGCTACCGTAAGAGCTAACTATGGCTACACCTTC
clone size: -; D gene: -; J gene: TRBJ2-7; V gene: TRBV29-1; CDR3 protein: CSVEDPEQYF; CDR3 DNA: TGCAGCGTTGAAGACCCCGAGCAGTACTTC
clone size: many; D gene: TRBD2; J gene: TRBJ2-1; V gene: TRBV6-2/TRBV6-3; CDR3 protein: CASSFRGGGYNEQFF; CDR3 DNA: TGTGCCAGCAGTTTCCGCGGGGGTGGCTACAATGAGCAGTTCTTC
clone size: many; D gene: TRBD1; J gene: TRBJ1-6; V gene: TRBV7-9; CDR3 protein: CASTNGQGAPLHF; CDR3 DNA: TGTGCCAGCACCAATGGACAGGGAGCACCCCTCCACTTT
clone size: many; D gene: TRBD1; J gene: TRBJ2-1; V gene: TRBV20-1; CDR3 protein: CSAPRRDRANEQFF; CDR3 DNA: TGCAGTGCCCCGAGGCGGGACAGGGCAAATGAGCAGTTCTTC
clone size: -; D gene: TRBD1; J gene: TRBJ2-7; V gene: TRBV6-2/TRBV6-3; CDR3 protein: CASRPDRVPYSSYEQYF; CDR3 DNA: TGTGCCAGCAGACCCGACAGGGTTCCCTACTCGTCCTACGAGCAGTACTTC
clone size: -; D gene: -; J gene: TRBJ1-4; V gene: TRBV7-9; CDR3 protein: CASSPRELGKLFF; CDR3 DNA: TGTGCCAGCAGCCCCCGGGAGCTAGGAAAACTGTTTTTT
clone size: -; D gene: -; J gene: TRBJ1-6; V gene: TRBV18; CDR3 protein: CASSQNAGAGYSPLHF; CDR3 DNA: TGTGCCAGCTCACAGAATGCAGGGGCAGGGTATTCACCCCTCCACTTT
clone size: many; D gene: TRBD2; J gene: TRBJ2-3; V gene: TRBV20-1; CDR3 protein: CSARALAGGGDTQYF; CDR3 DNA: TGCAGTGCTAGAGCACTAGCGGGGGGTGGGGATACGCAGTATTTT
clone size: few; D gene: TRBD2; J gene: TRBJ2-1; V gene: TRBV6-5; CDR3 protein: CASSYLRRGGFEQFF; CDR3 DNA: TGTGCCAGCAGTTACTTACGACGGGGGGGTTTCGAGCAGTTCTTC
clone size: many; D gene: TRBD2; J gene: TRBJ2-7; V gene: TRBV15; CDR3 protein: CATSRVGTTYEQYF; CDR3 DNA: TGTGCCACCAGCAGAGTGGGGACTACCTACGAGCAGTACTTC